This entry features one T cell receptor beta chain sequence. Its antigen remains unidentified. Unstimulated Tregs (CD4+CD25+CD127-) and CD4+CD25- non-Tregs were sorted from PBMCs. The data are from a study of Tregs in tolerant kidney transplant recipients. Method: immunoSEQ multiplex PCR; TCRdb's copy keeps in-frame clones and lacks some. This table holds around 52,000 clones, over 70% found once. General observations from the study: Activated donor B cell expansion appeared to reveal the most relevant donor-specific TCRbeta repertoire. Biological reproducibility was not directly addressed, but technical replication error appeared minimal.

The CDR3 is made up of 15 amino acids. Germline loops: CDR1 SGDLS, CDR2 YYNGEE. V shed 0 bases and J shed 4 bases, with 10 bases lying between them. Sequences were obtained from CD4+ T cells from blood. The source of this sequence is a human donor in good health. The rearrangement links TRBV9 to TRBJ1-4; D perhaps matches TRBD1 (5 bases). The CDR3 DNA follows: TGTGCCAGCAGCGTAGCGGGGCACTTTAATGAAAAACTGTTTTTT. Translated, it gives CASSVAGHFNEKLFF.